The clone carrying this TCR beta chain occurred once. Other DNA sequences of this sample code for an identical CDR3. The ends were cut back, 3 bases at V and 5 bases at J, with 7 bases in the middle. The CDR3 loop spans 13 amino acids. Germline V gene lookup returns CDR1 MGHRA and CDR2 YSYEKL. The data are from a study of shared clonotypes between healthy human individuals. The healthy adult donors were HIV-negative and reported no recent acute infections or vaccinations. The assay was immunoSEQ multiplex PCR, and TCRdb's table has in-frame clones only and misses some. This table holds 2 million to 3 million clones, roughly 93% found once.

The receptor was isolated from a man aged 18 to 29 in good health. Some clones in this sample may be carry-over from other donors' samples. The gene calls are TRBV4-1 and TRBJ1-4; tentative D call: TRBD1 (5 bases). Sample: naive CD4+ T cells from PBMCs. The subset denotes: CD45RA+ positively selected. The CDR3 nucleotides are TGCGCCAGCAGCCAGGGACTGAATGAAAAACTGTTTTTT. Translating it yields CASSQGLNEKLFF.